This T cell receptor beta chain is from a study of T cells in Graves' hyperthyroidism and ophthalmopathy. V lost 2 bases, J lost 5 bases, and 10 bases lay in between. CDR3 size: 14 residues. Hyperthyroidism, newly diagnosed and lasting under 2 months, affected patients aged 18 to 65. It was 8 to 10 ml of fresh peripheral blood that supplied the PBMCs. Findings and limits, study-wide: A model built on 13 V-J features separated ophthalmopathy from stable hyperthyroidism.

The source material, RNA transcripts, was used to amplify TCR beta CDR3 regions. An initial round of RT-PCR targeting the TCR CDR3 relied on the HTBI primer set. From the multiplex PCR reads, TCRdb called clonotypes with MiXCR, one entry per CDR3 protein. The table has about 380,000 distinct CDR3 sequences, more than 11% seen once. This clonotype was observed at least ten times. What it recognizes is unknown. The TCR sequence derives from a woman aged 60-75 years with Graves' hyperthyroidism. The chain uses TRBV12-3 or TRBV12-4 and TRBJ1-5; no clear D gene. Material: blood. CDR3 in DNA: TGTGCCAGCAGTTTACGGGCAGCCGATCAGCCCCAGCATTTT. Amino acids: CASSLRAADQPQHF.